Following are 16 T cell receptor beta chains from one sample sequenced in a study of Ad26.COV2.S vaccination and SARS-CoV-2 variants. As for treatment: 15 to 20 received Ad26.COV2.S at low or high dose, single or two shots; 5 received placebo; per-sample allocation not given. The study sampled participants on day 63 after the first vaccine or placebo injection. The method was immunoSEQ multiplex PCR; TCRdb's version includes in-frame clones alone and lacks a portion of them. The sample lists about 410,000 clones; over 75% were seen once. The sample was peripheral blood, taken in a trial of Ad26.COV2.S vaccine versus placebo. These receptors were obtained from a person aged 18-65 years who received the Ad26.COV2.S COVID-19 vaccine or a placebo.

The rearrangement uses TRBV30 and TRBJ2-1; 7 bases agree with TRBD2. The CDR3 is 22 amino acids. Germline CDR1 is GTSNPN and CDR2 is SVGIG (reference sequence). The V segment lost 0 bases and the J segment 3 bases; nucleotides outside the gene matches: 26. CDR3 residues: CAWSVYASPGLELPLIYNEQFF. The CDR3 nucleotides read TGTGCCTGGAGTGTATATGCATCACCCGGACTAGAACTCCCGCTTATCTACAATGAGCAGTTCTTC.

The genes are TRBV14 and TRBJ1-5; D remains ambiguous. V was cut by 4 bases and J by 2 bases, with 6 bases left in between. The CDR3 is 13 residues long. In germline, CDR1 is SGHDN, CDR2 FVKESK. In DNA form, the CDR3 reads TGTGCCAGCAGCCCCCGGGGCAATCAGCCCCAGCATTTT. It specifies CASSPRGNQPQHF. The variable domain in full, with the rest retrieved from reference TRBV14 and TRBJ1-5, is EAGVTQFPSHSVIEKGQTVTLRCDPISGHDNLYWYRRVMGKEIKFLLHFVKESKQDESGMPNNRFLAERTGGTYSTLKVQPAELEDSGVYFCASSPRGNQPQHFGDGTRLSIL.

V gene TRBV21-1 combines with J gene TRBJ1-1. TRBV21-1 is designated a pseudogene. The CDR3 length is 14 residues. CDR3 nucleotides: TGTGCCAGCAGCAAAGGCGTCAGGGAGACTGAAGCTTTCTTT. Protein: CASSKGVRETEAFF.

J is TRBJ1-3 and V is TRBV19; D is undetermined. The V gene lost 5 bases and the J gene lost 0 bases, with 8 bases spanning the gap. Germline V gene lookup returns CDR1 LNHDA and CDR2 SQIVND (reference sequence). This CDR3 contains 14 residues. CDR3 protein: CASSVPISGNTIYF. As DNA, the CDR3 is TGTGCCAGTAGTGTTCCGATCTCTGGAAACACCATATATTTT. Looking up the rest from reference TRBV19 and TRBJ1-3 gives the full variable domain: DGGITQSPKYLFRKEGQNVTLSCEQNLNHDAMYWYRQDPGQGLRLIYYSQIVNDFQKGDIAEGYSVSREKKESFPLTVTSAQKNPTAFYLCASSVPISGNTIYFGEGSWLTVV.

The chain combines TRBV4-3 with TRBJ1-1; D remains ambiguous. Deletions cut 5 bases from V and 7 bases from J, with 11 bases between. The CDR3 is made up of 12 amino acids. Germline V gene data show CDR1 as LGHNA and CDR2 as YSLEER. The CDR3 here is CASSGGGREAFF. The CDR3 coding sequence is TGCGCCAGCAGCGGAGGTGGCCGTGAAGCTTTCTTT.

A few counts support this clone. The V and J genes are TRBV4-2 and TRBJ2-1; D is unresolved. Germline V gene data show CDR1 as LGHNA and CDR2 as YNFKEQ. Between the trimmed V and J ends, which lost 5 bases and 6 bases, there was a span of 5 bases. This CDR3 has 11 amino acids. CDR3 nucleotide sequence: TGTGCCAGCAGCAGGATCAATGAGCAGTTCTTC. It yields the protein CASSRINEQFF.

The chain combines TRBV5-5 with TRBJ2-7, with 9 bases aligning to TRBD2. In germline, CDR1 is SGHKS, CDR2 YYEKEE (reference sequence). The junction had 10 bases not matched to a gene; V was cut back by 4 bases and J by 2 bases. The CDR3 has 16 amino acids. The CDR3 here is CASSVDLTSGPYEQYF. The CDR3 DNA follows: TGTGCCAGCAGCGTTGACCTAACTAGCGGGCCCTACGAGCAGTACTTC. Complete variable domain (other parts from reference TRBV5-5 and TRBJ2-7): DAGVTQSPTHLIKTRGQQVTLRCSPISGHKSVSWYQQVLGQGPQFIFQYYEKEERGRGNFPDRFSARQFPNYSSELNVNALLLGDSALYLCASSVDLTSGPYEQYFGPGTRLTVT.

J is TRBJ2-7 and V is TRBV6-6; 7 bases are a match to TRBD1. The CDR3 is 12 amino acids. CDR1 MNHNY and CDR2 SVGAGI come from the germline V gene (reference sequence). J gave up 9 bases and V 0 bases, and 2 bases lay outside the gene matches. For the CDR3, the DNA is TGTGCCAGCAGTTACTCGGACAGGCCGCAGTACTTC. The encoded protein is CASSYSDRPQYF.

The chain is built from TRBV7-2 and TRBJ1-4, with 7 bases matching TRBD1. Germline V gene sequence: CDR1 SGHTA, CDR2 FQGNSA. V was clipped by 5 bases and J by 7 bases; unmatched bases: 7. There are 14 residues in the CDR3. The CDR3 DNA follows: TGTGCCAGCAGCCTGACAGGGTGGGGTGAAAAACTGTTTTTT. It codes for CASSLTGWGEKLFF.

The chain employs TRBV28 and TRBJ2-3; no firm D call. The V end was cut by 6 bases, the J end by 1 base, with 11 bases between. Germline CDR1 MDHEN, CDR2 SYDVKM. The CDR3 covers 14 residues. The DNA of the CDR3 is TGTGCCAGCAGACACCCCCGGGGCACAGATACGCAGTATTTT. Residues: CASRHPRGTDTQYF.

V gene TRBV28 combines with J gene TRBJ2-6, with D possibly TRBD2 on 7 matching bases. The V gene's germline CDR1 is MDHEN and CDR2 SYDVKM. The CDR3 totals 15 residues. V lost 8 bases and J lost 4, with 15 bases in between. Here the CDR3 reads CASDREGEGANVLTF. The CDR3 bases are TGTGCCAGCGATAGGGAGGGGGAAGGGGCCAACGTCCTGACTTTC.

This CDR3 reads CASSQDRYGYTF. The CDR3 region has the DNA TGTGCCAGCAGCCAAGATCGCTATGGCTACACCTTC. The chain has TRBV14 and TRBJ1-2; D is undetermined. CDR3 length equals 12 residues. V gave up 0 bases and J gave up 4 bases, with 3 bases separating them. CDR1 is SGHDN, CDR2 FVKESK, per germline.

The genes are TRBV18 and TRBJ2-5; D gene uncertain. CDR3 length equals 14 residues. The germline V gene encodes CDR1 KGHSH and CDR2 LQKENI. V was cut by 2 bases and J by 5 bases, with 12 bases left in between. CDR3 DNA sequence: TGTGCCAGCTCACCAAGCAGAAGAGAGGAGACCCAGTACTTC. Translated: CASSPSRREETQYF.

This sequence joins TRBV9 and TRBJ1-5; 7 nucleotides match TRBD1. CDR3 length: 15 amino acids. Germline V lookup: CDR1 SGDLS, CDR2 YYNGEE. With 0 bases clipped from V and 3 bases from J, the junction kept 3 bases outside the gene matches. CDR3 coding DNA: TGTGCCAGCAGCGTAGGGACAGGCTTCAATCAGCCCCAGCATTTT. Translating it yields CASSVGTGFNQPQHF.

This chain joins TRBV10-1 and TRBJ1-1; TRBD1 is a possible D gene (6 bases). This CDR3 contains 13 residues. CDR1 is WNHNN and CDR2 is SYGVQD in the germline V gene (reference sequence). Between the trimmed V and J ends, which lost 3 bases and 6 bases, there was a span of 11 bases. This CDR3 reads CASSEYRDAEAFF. The CDR3 DNA reads as TGCGCCAGCAGTGAATACAGGGACGCTGAAGCTTTCTTT.

This chain connects TRBV9 to TRBJ2-7; D is ambiguous. CDR3 size: 13 residues. Trimming stripped 1 base from V and 0 bases from J, with 5 bases between. Germline V gene sequence: CDR1 SGDLS, CDR2 YYNGEE. CDR3 nucleotides: TGTGCCAGCAGCGTATCCCCCTCCTACGAGCAGTACTTC. Translation: CASSVSPSYEQYF.